These T cell receptor beta chains were read from a single sample in a study of T-cell reconstitution after alpha-beta-depleted transplantation in children. One entry per CDR3 protein, called by TCRdb with MiXCR from the PCR reads. The sample lists about 690,000 distinct CDR3 sequences, 16% seen once, with 1.1% in the top ten. The source material was PBMCs from the stem cell graft donor, sampled from the stem cell graft. Receptors originate from a human donor who donated a stem cell graft to a child with acute myeloid leukemia. The CDR3 runs from the conserved cysteine through the conserved F or W. The order of the fields is D gene, J gene, V gene, CDR3 length, clone size, CDR3 DNA, CDR3 protein. The D gene is left open where the match is weak. The size entry is marked missing in some rows and otherwise reads once, few, many or a size class.

D: TRBD2
J: TRBJ2-2
V: TRBV20-1
length: 16
size: -
DNA: TGCAGTGCACCAAGCGGGGGGGCCGCGAACACCGGGGAGCTGTTTTTT
CDR3: CSAPSGGAANTGELFF

D: -
J: TRBJ1-5
V: TRBV12-3/TRBV12-4
length: 14
size: many
DNA: TGTGCCAGCGGGCTTCGGCGGGGGAACCAGCCCCAGCATTTT
CDR3: CASGLRRGNQPQHF

D: TRBD1
J: TRBJ2-2
V: TRBV5-5
length: 14
size: few
DNA: TGTGCCAGCATTGGACAGGGGAGAACCGGGGAGCTGTTTTTT
CDR3: CASIGQGRTGELFF

D: -
J: TRBJ2-3
V: TRBV20-1
length: 14
size: many
DNA: TGCAGTGCTAGTCCCACTGGACAGACAGATACGCAGTATTTT
CDR3: CSASPTGQTDTQYF

D: TRBD1
J: TRBJ2-5
V: TRBV7-9
length: 15
size: -
DNA: TGTGCCAGCAGCCTTACCGGGACAGGGGAAGAGACCCAGTACTTC
CDR3: CASSLTGTGEETQYF

D: -
J: TRBJ2-3
V: TRBV20-1
length: 14
size: -
DNA: TGCAGTGCTAGTACAGGGTATAGGGAAGATACGCAGTATTTT
CDR3: CSASTGYREDTQYF

D: -
J: TRBJ1-2
V: TRBV4-1
length: 14
size: -
DNA: TGCGCCAGCAGCCAAGGGACGGGGCCCTATGGCTACACCTTC
CDR3: CASSQGTGPYGYTF

D: -
J: TRBJ2-3
V: TRBV4-1
length: 21
size: few
DNA: TGCGCCAGCAGCCAAGCCGGGGGGCCAGGGGGACCCTTCGTGAGCACAGATACGCAGTATTTT
CDR3: CASSQAGGPGGPFVSTDTQYF

D: -
J: TRBJ1-5
V: TRBV5-1
length: 13
size: -
DNA: TGCGCCAGCAGCTTGGATGGGACGGGGCCCCAGCATTTT
CDR3: CASSLDGTGPQHF

D: -
J: TRBJ1-2
V: TRBV5-1
length: 15
size: -
DNA: TGCGCCAGCAGCTTCCAGGGCTCACAGGGCTATGGCTACACCTTC
CDR3: CASSFQGSQGYGYTF

D: -
J: TRBJ2-2
V: TRBV7-2
length: 15
size: -
DNA: TGTGCCAGCAGCTTAGAGGGGTATATAGGCGGGGAGCTGTTTTTT
CDR3: CASSLEGYIGGELFF

D: -
J: TRBJ2-4
V: TRBV5-8
length: 15
size: few
DNA: TGTGCCAGCAGCCCCATTGTGAGGGCCAAAAACATTCAGTACTTC
CDR3: CASSPIVRAKNIQYF

D: TRBD1
J: TRBJ2-5
V: TRBV20-1
length: 13
size: many
DNA: TGCAGTCCTGCCGGGACAGGGGGGGAGACCCAGTACTTC
CDR3: CSPAGTGGETQYF

D: -
J: TRBJ1-2
V: TRBV10-3
length: 14
size: many
DNA: TGTGCCATCAGTGAGGCCGGGACGGACTATGGCTACACCTTC
CDR3: CAISEAGTDYGYTF

D: -
J: TRBJ1-1
V: TRBV29-1
length: 12
size: few
DNA: TGCAGCGTTGAAGATAAAGACACTGAAGCTTTCTTT
CDR3: CSVEDKDTEAFF

D: -
J: TRBJ2-5
V: TRBV12-3/TRBV12-4
length: 13
size: many
DNA: TGTGCCAGCACCTGGGGGATACAAGAGACCCAGTACTTC
CDR3: CASTWGIQETQYF

D: -
J: TRBJ2-5
V: TRBV6-2/TRBV6-3
length: 13
size: -
DNA: TGTGCCAGCAGAGAATCCACCAAGAACACCCAGTACTTC
CDR3: CASRESTKNTQYF

D: -
J: TRBJ2-5
V: TRBV20-1
length: 11
size: many
DNA: TGCAGTGCCCCCGAGGGGGAGACCCAGTACTTC
CDR3: CSAPEGETQYF

D: -
J: TRBJ2-3
V: TRBV7-2
length: 15
size: few
DNA: TGTGCCAGCAGCTTGACTAGTCCGACCACAGATACGCAGTATTTT
CDR3: CASSLTSPTTDTQYF

D: -
J: TRBJ2-3
V: TRBV5-5
length: 15
size: many
DNA: TGTGCCAGCAGTTCACCAGGGGCTAGCACAGATACGCAGTATTTT
CDR3: CASSSPGASTDTQYF

D: TRBD1
J: TRBJ1-1
V: TRBV6-1
length: 16
size: many
DNA: TGTGCCAGCCGAAACAGGGACAGTCACGTGAACACTGAAGCTTTCTTT
CDR3: CASRNRDSHVNTEAFF

D: TRBD2
J: TRBJ2-1
V: TRBV20-1
length: 15
size: many
DNA: TGCAGTGCTGAGGGTCGCGGGAGCGGGAGGGGTGAGCAGTTCTTC
CDR3: CSAEGRGSGRGEQFF

D: TRBD2
J: TRBJ2-7
V: TRBV5-1
length: 14
size: few
DNA: TGCGCCAGCAGCTCCACCGGGGGGTGGAACGAGCAGTACTTC
CDR3: CASSSTGGWNEQYF

D: -
J: TRBJ2-3
V: TRBV20-1
length: 13
size: many
DNA: TGCAGTGCTAGGGGAGCGAGAAAGGATACGCAGTATTTT
CDR3: CSARGARKDTQYF

D: -
J: TRBJ1-2
V: TRBV4-3
length: 14
size: few
DNA: TGCGCCAGCAGCCAAGGCCAAGGCGGGTATGGCTACACCTTC
CDR3: CASSQGQGGYGYTF

D: -
J: TRBJ2-7
V: TRBV7-2
length: 14
size: many
DNA: TGTGCCAGCAGCTTAGGGTCCGGGGTTTACGAGCAGTACTTC
CDR3: CASSLGSGVYEQYF

D: -
J: TRBJ2-2
V: TRBV5-1
length: 15
size: -
DNA: TGCGCCAGCAGCTTTCGACCTCAGAACACCGGGGAGCTGTTTTTT
CDR3: CASSFRPQNTGELFF

D: -
J: TRBJ1-5
V: TRBV24-1
length: 13
size: many
DNA: TGTGCCACCAGTGAGGGGGCCCGTCAGCCCCAGCATTTT
CDR3: CATSEGARQPQHF

D: -
J: TRBJ2-5
V: TRBV20-1
length: 12
size: many
DNA: TGCAGTGGTGGACCTTGGGCAGAGACCCAGTACTTC
CDR3: CSGGPWAETQYF

D: TRBD2
J: TRBJ2-7
V: TRBV9
length: 16
size: -
DNA: TGTGCCAGCAGCGTAGCGACTAGCGGGGACGACTACGAGCAGTACTTC
CDR3: CASSVATSGDDYEQYF

D: -
J: TRBJ2-4
V: TRBV7-9
length: 14
size: -
DNA: TGTGCCAGCAGCAAAGGGGGAGCCAAAAACATTCAGTACTTC
CDR3: CASSKGGAKNIQYF

D: -
J: TRBJ2-7
V: TRBV7-2
length: 13
size: many
DNA: TGTGCCAGCAGCCCAGGGACTCACTACGAGCAGTACTTC
CDR3: CASSPGTHYEQYF

D: TRBD2
J: TRBJ2-4
V: TRBV20-1
length: 14
size: many
DNA: TGCAGTGCTAGCGGGAGCGGGGATCCAAACATTCAGTACTTC
CDR3: CSASGSGDPNIQYF